Following are 10 T cell receptor beta chains from one sample sequenced in a study of vaccination and CD4 T cells after COVID-19. Sequenced with the Oncomine TCR Beta short-read assay was DNA taken from cultured CD4+ T cells. TCRdb re-analysed the PCR reads in MiXCR, keeping a single row per CDR3 protein. The sample lists under 15,000 distinct CDR3 sequences, 45% occurring once. Treatment reported: approximately 11-day PBMC culture with coronavirus spike peptide pools or control peptides (ViraFEST assay). Their antigens are not known. This specimen was CD4+ T cells from blood, cultured in vitro, taken after SARS-CoV-2 vaccination. The origin of the receptors is a human donor who had recovered from COVID-19.

This clonotype appeared a few times. The genes are TRBV11-2 and TRBJ2-3; 8 bases match TRBD1. Per germline, CDR1 SGHAT and CDR2 FQNNGV. J was trimmed by 2 bases and V by 6 bases; bases with no gene match: 7. The CDR3 totals 15 residues. The CDR3 DNA sequence: TGTGCCAGCAGGCAGGGGGCGCGAAACACAGATACGCAGTATTTT. Translation: CASRQGARNTDTQYF. Drawing the rest from reference TRBV11-2 and TRBJ2-3, the complete variable domain is EAGVAQSPRYKIIEKRQSVAFWCNPISGHATLYWYQQILGQGPKLLIQFQNNGVVDDSQLPKDRFSAERLKGVDSTLKIQPAKLEDSAVYLCASRQGARNTDTQYFGPGTRLTVL.

This chain joins TRBV7-8 and TRBJ2-7, with D perhaps assigned TRBD1 or TRBD2 (5 bases each). V was trimmed by 3 bases and J by 0 bases, leaving 21 bases between them. This CDR3 contains 18 residues. Germline V gene sequence: CDR1 SGHVS, CDR2 FQNEAQ. The chain's CDR3 is CASSLQGAIGLNSYEQYF. CDR3 coding DNA: TGTGCCAGCAGCTTGCAGGGAGCGATAGGTCTGAACTCCTACGAGCAGTACTTC.

The gene calls are TRBV5-4 and TRBJ2-5; D tentatively reads TRBD1 or TRBD2 (5 bases each). V lost 4 bases and J 1 base, leaving 17 bases between the germline ends. Germline V gives CDR1 SGHNT, CDR2 YYREEE (reference sequence). The CDR3 length is 16 residues. The CDR3 here is CASSRNRGLSQETQYF. The DNA of the CDR3 is TGTGCCAGCAGCCGCAACCGGGGCCTGAGCCAAGAGACCCAGTACTTC.

This clonotype was counted a few times. V and J are TRBV20-1 and TRBJ2-4; D might be TRBD2 (6 bases). The CDR3 runs to 16 residues. Germline assignment: CDR1 DFQATT and CDR2 SNEGSKA (reference sequence). Trimming took 6 bases from V and 2 from J, leaving 20 bases between them. CDR3 sequence reads: CSAPTGAGRTKNIQYF. CDR3 coding DNA: TGCAGTGCCCCTACTGGGGCAGGGAGGACCAAAAACATTCAGTACTTC.

By share, this clonotype counts as medium-sized. The CDR3: CATSGRGATEAFF. As DNA, the CDR3 is TGTGCCACCAGCGGACGGGGGGCCACTGAAGCTTTCTTT. The genes are TRBV24-1 and TRBJ1-1; D is possibly TRBD1 (6 bases). Trimming shortened V by 7 bases and J by 4 bases, and 12 bases separated the two germline ends. The CDR3 length is 13 residues. Looked up from germline, CDR1 is KGHDR and CDR2 is SFDVKD.

V and J are TRBV11-2 and TRBJ1-1, with 8 bases fitting TRBD1. Germline V gene lookup returns CDR1 SGHAT and CDR2 FQNNGV. This CDR3 contains 16 residues. J lost 0 bases, V lost 5 bases, and 8 bases had no gene match. CDR3 sequence: CASSNRGQGMNTEAFF. CDR3 DNA sequence: TGTGCCAGCAGCAATCGCGGACAGGGAATGAACACTGAAGCTTTCTTT.

This clonotype was counted only a few times. For the CDR3, the DNA is TGTGCCAGCAGGCCTACTAGCGGTGATTACAATGAGCAGTTCTTC. Encoded protein: CASRPTSGDYNEQFF. This rearrangement joins TRBV7-2 to TRBJ2-1, with 8 bases identical to TRBD2. The length of the CDR3 is 15 residues. Germline V gives CDR1 SGHTA, CDR2 FQGNSA. J was trimmed by 4 bases and V by 6 bases; bases with no gene match: 8.

This clonotype has a handful of counts. The chain joins TRBV19 to TRBJ1-6; D gene uncertain. Trimming shortened V by 4 bases and J by 8 bases, and 12 bases separated the two germline ends. This CDR3 comprises 14 residues. Germline-derived CDR1 and CDR2 are LNHDA and SQIVND (reference sequence). This chain's CDR3 is CASSTRSDHSPLHF. In DNA form, the CDR3 reads TGTGCCAGTAGTACCAGGAGTGATCATTCACCCCTCCACTTT. The full variable domain, in which reference TRBV19 and TRBJ1-6 provide the parts outside the CDR3, is DGGITQSPKYLFRKEGQNVTLSCEQNLNHDAMYWYRQDPGQGLRLIYYSQIVNDFQKGDIAEGYSVSREKKESFPLTVTSAQKNPTAFYLCASSTRSDHSPLHFGNGTRLTVT.

This clonotype appeared a few times. The chain combines TRBV20-1 with TRBJ2-7; D is possibly TRBD1 or TRBD2 (5 bases each). Between the trimmed V and J ends, which lost 5 bases and 1 base, there was a span of 15 bases. The CDR3 is made up of 14 amino acids. Germline assignment: CDR1 DFQATT and CDR2 SNEGSKA (reference sequence). The CDR3: CSAVYRDGSYEQYF. The CDR3 DNA is TGCAGTGCTGTATACCGGGACGGATCCTACGAGCAGTACTTC.

This clonotype was recorded a few times. V and J are TRBV19 and TRBJ2-1, with D unclear. The V gene's germline CDR1 is LNHDA and CDR2 SQIVND (reference sequence). V lost 3 bases and J 2 bases, leaving 11 bases between the germline ends. The CDR3 contains 15 residues. In nucleotides, the CDR3 is TGTGCCAGTAGTATGGTGGGGAAGCCCTACAATGAGCAGTTCTTC. It encodes CASSMVGKPYNEQFF.